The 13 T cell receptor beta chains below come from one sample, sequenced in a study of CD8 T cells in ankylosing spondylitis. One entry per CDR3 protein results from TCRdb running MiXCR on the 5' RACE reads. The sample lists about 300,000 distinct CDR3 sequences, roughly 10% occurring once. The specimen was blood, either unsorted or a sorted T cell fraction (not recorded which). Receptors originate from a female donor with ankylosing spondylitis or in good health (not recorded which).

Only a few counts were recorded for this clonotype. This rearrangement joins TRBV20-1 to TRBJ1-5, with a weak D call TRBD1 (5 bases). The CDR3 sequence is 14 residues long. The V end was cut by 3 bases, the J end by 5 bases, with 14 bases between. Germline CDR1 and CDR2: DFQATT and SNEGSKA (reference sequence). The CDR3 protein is CSASVFSGDQPQHF. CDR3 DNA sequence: TGCAGTGCTAGTGTTTTCTCGGGGGATCAGCCCCAGCATTTT.

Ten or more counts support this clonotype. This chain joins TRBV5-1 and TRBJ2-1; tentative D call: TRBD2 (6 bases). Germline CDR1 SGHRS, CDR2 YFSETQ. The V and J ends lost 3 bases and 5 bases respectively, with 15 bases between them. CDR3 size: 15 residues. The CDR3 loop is CASSSPGTLNNEQFF. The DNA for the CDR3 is TGCGCCAGCAGCTCCCCCGGGACTCTTAACAATGAGCAGTTCTTC.

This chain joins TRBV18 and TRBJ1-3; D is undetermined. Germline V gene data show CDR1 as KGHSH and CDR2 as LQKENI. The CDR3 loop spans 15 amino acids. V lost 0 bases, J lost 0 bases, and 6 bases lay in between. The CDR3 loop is CASSPPYSSGNTIYF. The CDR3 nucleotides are TGTGCCAGCTCACCACCGTACAGCTCTGGAAACACCATATATTTT.

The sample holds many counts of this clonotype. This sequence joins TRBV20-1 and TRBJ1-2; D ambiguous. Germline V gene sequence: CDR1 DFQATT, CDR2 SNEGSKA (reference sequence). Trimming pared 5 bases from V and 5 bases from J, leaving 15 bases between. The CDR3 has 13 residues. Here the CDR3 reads CSAPVLSTYGYTF. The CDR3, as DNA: TGCAGTGCTCCCGTTTTGAGTACTTATGGCTACACCTTC.

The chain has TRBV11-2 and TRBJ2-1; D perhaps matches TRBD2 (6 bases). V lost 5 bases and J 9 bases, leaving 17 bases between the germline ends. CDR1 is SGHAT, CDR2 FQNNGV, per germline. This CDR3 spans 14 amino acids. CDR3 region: CASSTSGWGVEQFF. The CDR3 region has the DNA TGTGCCAGCAGCACGTCCGGGTGGGGGGTTGAGCAGTTCTTC.

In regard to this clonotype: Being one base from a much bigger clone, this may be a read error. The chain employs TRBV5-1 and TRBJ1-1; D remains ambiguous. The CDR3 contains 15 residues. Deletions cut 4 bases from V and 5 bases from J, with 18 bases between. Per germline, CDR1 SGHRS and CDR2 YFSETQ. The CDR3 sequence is CASSRATGRWTEAFF. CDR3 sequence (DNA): TGCGCCAGCAGCCGGGCGACGGGCAGATGGACTGAAGCTTTCTTT.

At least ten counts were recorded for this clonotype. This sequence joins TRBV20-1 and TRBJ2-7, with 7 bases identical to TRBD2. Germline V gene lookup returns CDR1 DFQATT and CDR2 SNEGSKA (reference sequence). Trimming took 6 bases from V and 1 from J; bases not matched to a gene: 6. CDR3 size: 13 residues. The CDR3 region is CSAPASGSYEQYF. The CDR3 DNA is TGCAGTGCCCCCGCTAGCGGTTCCTACGAGCAGTACTTC.

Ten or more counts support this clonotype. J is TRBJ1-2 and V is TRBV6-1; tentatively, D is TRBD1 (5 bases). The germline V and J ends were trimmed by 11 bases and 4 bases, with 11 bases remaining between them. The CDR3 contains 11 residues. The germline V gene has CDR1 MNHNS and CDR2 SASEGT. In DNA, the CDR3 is TGTGCCGTAGGGGAGATCTATGGCTACACCTTC. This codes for CAVGEIYGYTF.

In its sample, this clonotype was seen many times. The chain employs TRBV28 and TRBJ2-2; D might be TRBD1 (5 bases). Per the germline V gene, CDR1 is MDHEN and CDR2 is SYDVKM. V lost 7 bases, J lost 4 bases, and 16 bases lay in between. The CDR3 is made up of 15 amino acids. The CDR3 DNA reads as TGTGCCAGCACCCACCGCAGGGTAGTCACCGGGGAGCTGTTTTTT. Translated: CASTHRRVVTGELFF.

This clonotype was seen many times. CDR3 bases: TGCGCCAGCAGCTGGGGGGACAGACCTAATGAAAAACTGTTTTTT. This codes for CASSWGDRPNEKLFF. This chain uses TRBV5-1 with TRBJ1-4; 7 nucleotides line up with TRBD1. V dropped 3 bases and J dropped 3; count of bases not matched to a gene: 5. This CDR3 has 15 amino acids. CDR1 is SGHRS, CDR2 YFSETQ, per germline.

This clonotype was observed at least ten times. The CDR3 region is CASSLTLGTEAFF. In nucleotides, the CDR3 is TGTGCCAGCAGCTTAACATTGGGCACTGAAGCTTTCTTT. The chain has TRBV7-3 and TRBJ1-1; D remains ambiguous. The germline V gene has CDR1 SGHTA and CDR2 FQGTGA. There are 13 residues in the CDR3. V was trimmed by 0 bases and J by 4 bases, leaving 6 bases between them. Together with reference TRBV7-3 and TRBJ1-1, the CDR3 gives the full variable domain: GAGVSQTPSNKVTEKGKYVELRCDPISGHTALYWYRQSLGQGPEFLIYFQGTGAADDSGLPNDRFFAVRPEGSVSTLKIQRTERGDSAVYLCASSLTLGTEAFFGQGTRLTVV.

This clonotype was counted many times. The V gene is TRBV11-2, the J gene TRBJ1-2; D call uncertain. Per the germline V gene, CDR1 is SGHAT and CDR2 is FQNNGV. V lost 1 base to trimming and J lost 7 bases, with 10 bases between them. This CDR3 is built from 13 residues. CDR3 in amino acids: CASSLGETGGYTF. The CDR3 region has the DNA TGTGCCAGCAGCTTAGGAGAGACCGGTGGCTACACCTTC.

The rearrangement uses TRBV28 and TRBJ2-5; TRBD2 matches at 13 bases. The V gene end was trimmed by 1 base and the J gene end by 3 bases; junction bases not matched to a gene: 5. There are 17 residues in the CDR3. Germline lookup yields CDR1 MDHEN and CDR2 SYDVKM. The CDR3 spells CASSLYVGLAGEETQYF. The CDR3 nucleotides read TGTGCCAGCAGTTTATACGTCGGACTAGCGGGAGAAGAGACCCAGTACTTC.